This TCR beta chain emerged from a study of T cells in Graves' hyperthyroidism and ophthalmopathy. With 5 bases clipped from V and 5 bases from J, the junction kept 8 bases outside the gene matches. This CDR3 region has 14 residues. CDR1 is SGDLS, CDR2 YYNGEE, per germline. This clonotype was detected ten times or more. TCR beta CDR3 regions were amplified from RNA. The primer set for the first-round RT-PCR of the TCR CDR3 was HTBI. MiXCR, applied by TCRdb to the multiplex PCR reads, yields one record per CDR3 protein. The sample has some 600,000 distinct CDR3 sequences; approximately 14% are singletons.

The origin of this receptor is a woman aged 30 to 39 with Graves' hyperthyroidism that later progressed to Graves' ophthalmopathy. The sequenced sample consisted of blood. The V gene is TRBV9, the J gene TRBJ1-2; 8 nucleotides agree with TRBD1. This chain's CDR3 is CASRPTGDPYGYTF. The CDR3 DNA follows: TGTGCCAGCAGACCGACAGGGGACCCTTATGGCTACACCTTC.